This T cell receptor beta chain emerged from a study of PD-1 blockade in classical Hodgkin lymphoma. Brentuximab vedotin exposure varied among the patients, all of whom had relapsed after autologous stem cell transplantation. Repertoires were generated with immunoSEQ multiplex PCR, while TCRdb's copy carries only in-frame clones and drops some. The table records tens of thousands of clones, about three quarters of them present only once. Trimming at V came to 2 bases and at J to 7 bases, leaving 7 bases not matched to a gene. Germline V gives CDR1 GTSNPN, CDR2 SVGIG (reference sequence). The CDR3 runs to 14 residues. This clone rates as medium-sized (0.01 to 0.1%).

This chain joins TRBV30 and TRBJ2-2, with 7 bases lining up with TRBD2. This TCR was recovered from a human donor with classical Hodgkin lymphoma. Sequencing was performed on peripheral blood mononuclear cells (PBMCs), taken before the second cycle of nivolumab. The CDR3 loop reads CAWSWTSSVGELFF. The CDR3, as DNA: TGTGCCTGGAGTTGGACTAGTTCAGTCGGGGAGCTGTTTTTT.